This TCR beta chain is from a study of blood T cell repertoires in COVID-19. The data were produced by immunoSEQ multiplex PCR, yet TCRdb's version contains in-frame clones alone and is incomplete. The sample lists approximately 250,000 clones; roughly 86% were seen once. Germline assignment: CDR1 MNHNS and CDR2 SASEGT. V was pared by 1 base and J by 0 bases, with 11 bases of the junction left unmatched. This CDR3 comprises 18 residues. The J gene is TRBJ1-2, the V gene TRBV6-1; TRBD1 agrees at 7 bases. The sample taken for sequencing was peripheral blood. The receptor was derived from a man aged 35-49 years with active or convalescent COVID-19. The CDR3 protein is CASSEVVRGAASNYGYTF. Written as DNA, the CDR3 is TGTGCCAGCAGTGAAGTAGTCAGGGGGGCAGCATCTAACTATGGCTACACCTTC.